This is a list of T cell receptor beta chains from one sample in a study of cytomegalovirus exposure and HLA in healthy donors. The table came from immunoSEQ multiplex PCR; TCRdb's copy has only in-frame clones and leaves some out. The sample lists over 150,000 clones; roughly 80% were seen once. Sequenced material: PBMCs. The source of these receptors is a male donor in good health and CMV-seronegative. Both conserved end residues are part of each CDR3. Fields, in order: J gene, V gene, clone size, CDR3 protein. Clone size is given for some rows only: seen once, a few or many times, or a class if the clone is expanded.

J: TRBJ2-6; V: TRBV9; size: -; CDR3: CASSVVPGSASGANVLTF
J: TRBJ2-1; V: TRBV6-6; size: -; CDR3: CASSSQGGSEQFF
J: TRBJ2-3; V: TRBV19; size: -; CDR3: CASTLGGRDTDTQYF
J: TRBJ2-7; V: TRBV29-1; size: -; CDR3: CSVLSGRYEQYF
J: TRBJ1-1; V: TRBV28; size: once; CDR3: CASSLDSNTEAFF
J: TRBJ2-2; V: TRBV9; size: -; CDR3: CASSVRREYTGELFF
J: TRBJ2-7; V: TRBV6-5; size: -; CDR3: CASSSGTGTREQYF
J: TRBJ1-5; V: TRBV6-6; size: -; CDR3: CATQATNGNQPQHF
J: TRBJ1-5; V: TRBV6-4; size: once; CDR3: CASIVTGTASSEQPQHF
J: TRBJ1-1; V: TRBV18; size: -; CDR3: CASSPSGSNTEAFF
J: TRBJ2-5; V: TRBV7-2; size: -; CDR3: CASSLVGTAQETQYF
J: TRBJ2-7; V: TRBV5-1; size: once; CDR3: CASSKGQGGYEQYF
J: TRBJ2-1; V: TRBV19; size: -; CDR3: CASSIVAKLPYNEQFF
J: TRBJ1-1; V: TRBV30; size: -; CDR3: CAWSVGGNTEAFF
J: TRBJ2-1; V: TRBV19; size: -; CDR3: CASSIAETSGKQFF
J: TRBJ2-7; V: TRBV28; size: -; CDR3: CASSIDRLGSYEQYF
J: TRBJ2-7; V: TRBV29-1; size: -; CDR3: CSVAQGAGAYEQYF
J: TRBJ2-3; V: TRBV5-1; size: -; CDR3: CASISGLAGVTDTQYF
J: TRBJ2-5; V: TRBV6-5; size: -; CDR3: CASSYSNGGGKTQYF
J: TRBJ2-1; V: TRBV18; size: -; CDR3: CASSPLGQGSYNEQFF
J: TRBJ1-5; V: TRBV28; size: -; CDR3: CASRNRDRPNQPQHF
J: TRBJ1-3; V: TRBV15; size: -; CDR3: CATSAGTEADTIYF
J: TRBJ2-7; V: TRBV27; size: -; CDR3: CASSPRLAGAYEQYF
J: TRBJ1-2; V: TRBV27; size: -; CDR3: CASRLTGTGAYGYPF
J: TRBJ1-1; V: TRBV19; size: once; CDR3: CASSNTGFDTEAFF
J: TRBJ2-3; V: TRBV28; size: -; CDR3: CASSFPSSGGEDTQYF
J: TRBJ2-5; V: TRBV7-2; size: -; CDR3: CASSSAPRGKETQYF
J: TRBJ2-7; V: TRBV29-1; size: -; CDR3: CSFRDYPSYEQYF
J: TRBJ1-2; V: TRBV27; size: -; CDR3: CASSFTGGNYGYTF
J: TRBJ1-3; V: TRBV28; size: once; CDR3: CASSPQQGAGNTIYF
J: TRBJ2-5; V: TRBV5-4; size: -; CDR3: CASSPGQGRETQYF
J: TRBJ2-2; V: TRBV6-6; size: -; CDR3: CASHAGGVFGGELFF
J: TRBJ2-7; V: TRBV7-2; size: -; CDR3: CASSLFGQTYEQYF